A selection of T cell receptor beta chains follows, all from one sample in a study of blood T cell repertoires in COVID-19. Generated by immunoSEQ multiplex PCR, the TCRdb table keeps only in-frame clones and is missing some. The sample lists 85,000 to 120,000 clones, around 75% occurring once. Sequences were obtained from peripheral blood. These receptors all stem from a human donor with acute or convalescent COVID-19. The donor label of this sample is uncertain. Both conserved end residues are part of each CDR3. D genes are given only for firm matches. Only some rows state a clone size, as once, few, many or a class for expanded clones.

d_gene: .; abundance: .; j_gene: TRBJ2-5; v_gene: TRBV29-1; CDR3nt: TGCAGCGTTGAAGATACGGGTGGTGAGGAGACCCAGTACTTC; CDR3aa: CSVEDTGGEETQYF
d_gene: .; abundance: once; j_gene: TRBJ2-2; v_gene: TRBV24-1; CDR3nt: TGTGCCACCAGACCTCGGGACAAGAACACCGGGGAGCTGTTTTTT; CDR3aa: CATRPRDKNTGELFF
d_gene: TRBD1; abundance: many; j_gene: TRBJ1-2; v_gene: TRBV27; CDR3nt: TGTGCCAGCAGTACCGCGGGGACAGACTATGGCTACACCTTC; CDR3aa: CASSTAGTDYGYTF
d_gene: .; abundance: .; j_gene: TRBJ1-4; v_gene: TRBV20-1; CDR3nt: TGCAGTGCTAGTAGGGGCGAAAAACTGTTTTTT; CDR3aa: CSASRGEKLFF
d_gene: TRBD1; abundance: .; j_gene: TRBJ2-1; v_gene: TRBV5-1; CDR3nt: TGCGCCAGCAGCCGGGACAGGTATGAGCAGTTCTTC; CDR3aa: CASSRDRYEQFF
d_gene: .; abundance: .; j_gene: TRBJ1-6; v_gene: TRBV30; CDR3nt: TGTGCCTTTACAGGGCCATCTTCACCCCTCCACTTT; CDR3aa: CAFTGPSSPLHF
d_gene: TRBD2; abundance: .; j_gene: TRBJ2-7; v_gene: TRBV6-2/TRBV6-3; CDR3nt: TGTGCCAGCAGTTATTGGAGGACTAGCGAATACGAGCAGTACTTC; CDR3aa: CASSYWRTSEYEQYF
d_gene: .; abundance: .; j_gene: TRBJ2-7; v_gene: TRBV5-1; CDR3nt: TGCGCCAGCAGCCTAAAACTAGCCTCCTACGAGCAGTACTTC; CDR3aa: CASSLKLASYEQYF
d_gene: .; abundance: .; j_gene: TRBJ1-1; v_gene: TRBV28; CDR3nt: TGTGCCAGCAGTTGGACACCAGGCGGACAAGCAAACACTGAAGCTTTCTTT; CDR3aa: CASSWTPGGQANTEAFF
d_gene: TRBD1; abundance: .; j_gene: TRBJ1-2; v_gene: TRBV5-6; CDR3nt: TGTGCCAGCAGCTGGGGACAGGGGATTGGCTACACCTTC; CDR3aa: CASSWGQGIGYTF
d_gene: TRBD2; abundance: .; j_gene: TRBJ2-3; v_gene: TRBV6-5; CDR3nt: TGTGCCAGCACCGGGAGGGGGGGCACAGATACGCAGTATTTT; CDR3aa: CASTGRGGTDTQYF
d_gene: TRBD1; abundance: few; j_gene: TRBJ1-2; v_gene: TRBV5-4; CDR3nt: TGTGCCAGCAGCGTTGGACAGGGGTCTCTTTATGGCTACACCTTC; CDR3aa: CASSVGQGSLYGYTF
d_gene: TRBD1; abundance: .; j_gene: TRBJ1-2; v_gene: TRBV3-1/TRBV3-2; CDR3nt: TGTGCCAGCAGCGGACGGACAGGGGCCCATCCGTATCGCTACACCTTC; CDR3aa: CASSGRTGAHPYRYTF
d_gene: .; abundance: .; j_gene: TRBJ1-2; v_gene: TRBV7-9; CDR3nt: TGTGCCAGCAGCTGGGACACTAACTATGGCTACACCTTC; CDR3aa: CASSWDTNYGYTF
d_gene: TRBD1; abundance: .; j_gene: TRBJ2-5; v_gene: TRBV6-1; CDR3nt: TGTGCCAGCAGTTTCAGGGGGCGGCAAGAGACCCAGTACTTC; CDR3aa: CASSFRGRQETQYF
d_gene: TRBD1; abundance: .; j_gene: TRBJ2-1; v_gene: TRBV19; CDR3nt: TGTGCCAGTAGTACCGACAGGGGGTGGTACAATGAGCAGTTCTTC; CDR3aa: CASSTDRGWYNEQFF
d_gene: .; abundance: .; j_gene: TRBJ1-4; v_gene: TRBV19; CDR3nt: TGTGCCTCTCAAAACAGGGCGACTGAAAAACTGTTTTTT; CDR3aa: CASQNRATEKLFF
d_gene: .; abundance: .; j_gene: TRBJ1-1; v_gene: TRBV7-2; CDR3nt: TGTGCCAGCAGACCTATACAGGGAACTAACACTGAAGCTTTCTTT; CDR3aa: CASRPIQGTNTEAFF
d_gene: TRBD2; abundance: .; j_gene: TRBJ2-3; v_gene: TRBV24-1; CDR3nt: TGTGCCACCAGTCCTCCGGGACTAGCGGGGGGGCATGGCACAGATACGCAGTATTTT; CDR3aa: CATSPPGLAGGHGTDTQYF
d_gene: .; abundance: few; j_gene: TRBJ2-7; v_gene: TRBV11-2; CDR3nt: TGTGCCAGCAGCTTAGATGGCGCAGGGTTTCCCTACGAGCAGTACTTC; CDR3aa: CASSLDGAGFPYEQYF
d_gene: .; abundance: .; j_gene: TRBJ2-2; v_gene: TRBV5-4; CDR3nt: TGTGCCAGCAGTCAGGACAAGAACACCGGGGAGCTGTTTTTT; CDR3aa: CASSQDKNTGELFF
d_gene: .; abundance: .; j_gene: TRBJ2-7; v_gene: TRBV10-3; CDR3nt: TGTGCCAGCGGGGACCAAGACTACGAGCAGTACTTC; CDR3aa: CASGDQDYEQYF
d_gene: TRBD2; abundance: .; j_gene: TRBJ2-3; v_gene: TRBV25-1; CDR3nt: TGTGCCAGCAGGGGGGCGGGGGGCCCTAGCACAGATACGCAGTATTTT; CDR3aa: CASRGAGGPSTDTQYF
d_gene: .; abundance: .; j_gene: TRBJ2-5; v_gene: TRBV18; CDR3nt: TGTGCCAGCTCACCACCACAGCAAGAGACCCAGTACTTC; CDR3aa: CASSPPQQETQYF
d_gene: TRBD1; abundance: .; j_gene: TRBJ2-4; v_gene: TRBV14; CDR3nt: TGTGCCAGCAGCCAAGGGACAGGGGGACTTGTCATTCAGTACTTC; CDR3aa: CASSQGTGGLVIQYF
d_gene: TRBD1; abundance: .; j_gene: TRBJ1-1; v_gene: TRBV9; CDR3nt: TGTGCCAGCAGCCCAAGGACAGGAGCCACTGAAGCTTTCTTT; CDR3aa: CASSPRTGATEAFF
d_gene: TRBD2; abundance: .; j_gene: TRBJ2-7; v_gene: TRBV27; CDR3nt: TGTGCCAGCAGTTTAATGGAAGCGGGGGGGCGTCGGGAGCAGTACTTC; CDR3aa: CASSLMEAGGRREQYF
d_gene: TRBD2; abundance: once; j_gene: TRBJ2-3; v_gene: TRBV4-2; CDR3nt: TGTGCCAGCAGCCAGGATCTAGCGGGGAACACAGATACGCAGTATTTT; CDR3aa: CASSQDLAGNTDTQYF
d_gene: TRBD1; abundance: once; j_gene: TRBJ1-1; v_gene: TRBV3-1/TRBV3-2; CDR3nt: TGTGCCAGCAGCCCCAGGGGGCTGAACACTGAAGCTTTCTTT; CDR3aa: CASSPRGLNTEAFF
d_gene: .; abundance: .; j_gene: TRBJ1-5; v_gene: TRBV7-2; CDR3nt: TGTGCCAGCAGCCCGCTAGCAGGCCAGCCCCAGCATTTT; CDR3aa: CASSPLAGQPQHF
d_gene: .; abundance: .; j_gene: TRBJ1-1; v_gene: TRBV12-3/TRBV12-4; CDR3nt: TGTGCCAGCAGAAACAGGGTTCGAGCTTTCTTT; CDR3aa: CASRNRVRAFF
d_gene: .; abundance: .; j_gene: TRBJ2-5; v_gene: TRBV7-8; CDR3nt: TGTGCCAGCAGCTCCCCCGCCCAGATAATCCAAGAGACCCAGTACTTC; CDR3aa: CASSSPAQIIQETQYF
d_gene: .; abundance: .; j_gene: TRBJ1-2; v_gene: TRBV6-6; CDR3nt: TGTGCCAGCAGTTACTCTGTGGGCGAAGGCTACACCTTC; CDR3aa: CASSYSVGEGYTF
d_gene: TRBD2; abundance: few; j_gene: TRBJ2-1; v_gene: TRBV7-9; CDR3nt: TGTGCCAGCAGCTTAGATTGGCGGGGGGGATCCTACAATGAGCAGTTCTTC; CDR3aa: CASSLDWRGGSYNEQFF
d_gene: .; abundance: .; j_gene: TRBJ1-6; v_gene: TRBV7-8; CDR3nt: TGTGCCAGCAGCGAAGGACAGTACAATTCACCCCTCCACTTT; CDR3aa: CASSEGQYNSPLHF
d_gene: TRBD1; abundance: .; j_gene: TRBJ1-3; v_gene: TRBV2; CDR3nt: TGTGCCAGCACCCGGACAGGGAGCGGAAACACCATATATTTT; CDR3aa: CASTRTGSGNTIYF